The next 26 T cell receptor beta chains were all read from a single sample in a study of T cell responses to AZD1222 COVID-19 vaccine. Data came from immunoSEQ multiplex PCR; TCRdb stores just in-frame clones and leaves some out. The data show 70,000 or so clones, about four fifths seen once. The sequences come from peripheral blood, collected on day 0 of MenACWY control vaccination. The receptors here all came from an adult in good health.

This clone showed up just a few times. The CDR3 sequence: CASSEIAGGPYEQYF. CDR3 DNA: TGTGCCAGCAGTGAGATAGCGGGGGGGCCCTACGAGCAGTACTTC. The chain carries TRBV2 and TRBJ2-7, with 11 bases aligning to TRBD2. Per germline, CDR1 SNHLY and CDR2 FYNNEI. The CDR3 has 15 residues. Germline trimming cut 3 bases from V and 2 bases from J; bases unmatched to any gene: 3.

By its share, this clone is medium-sized. The V and J genes are TRBV7-9 and TRBJ1-5, with unresolved D. V was cut by 2 bases and J by 9 bases, with 11 bases left in between. CDR3 size: 13 residues. Germline values: CDR1 SEHNR, CDR2 FQNEAQ (reference sequence). Here the CDR3 reads CASSLSVNSPQHF. The CDR3, as DNA: TGTGCCAGCAGCTTATCTGTGAATTCGCCCCAGCATTTT.

The chain uses TRBV19 and TRBJ1-2; D is unclear. Deletions cut 3 bases from V and 4 bases from J, with 24 bases between. The CDR3 extends over 18 amino acids. Germline CDR1 reads LNHDA; CDR2 reads SQIVND (reference sequence). CDR3 sequence (DNA): TGTGCCAGTAGTATTCGGTCCCAAGGGAGAGGGAAGGTCTATGGCTACACCTTC. Translating gives CASSIRSQGRGKVYGYTF.

The chain recombines TRBV30 with TRBJ1-1; the D is unclear. V dropped 4 bases and J dropped 0 bases, with 12 bases sitting between them. Germline CDR1 GTSNPN, CDR2 SVGIG (reference sequence). CDR3 length: 14 residues. The CDR3 coding sequence is TGTGCCTGGACCGGAACCCTACTGAACACTGAAGCTTTCTTT. It codes for CAWTGTLLNTEAFF.

CDR3 amino acids: CASSEITTDTQYF. The CDR3 DNA sequence: TGTGCCAGCAGTGAAATCACAACAGATACGCAGTATTTT. This chain joins TRBV2 and TRBJ2-3; D unclear. The V gene lost 2 bases and the J gene lost 3 bases, with 6 bases spanning the gap. The CDR3 contains 13 residues. Germline CDR1 reads SNHLY; CDR2 reads FYNNEI.

The chain links TRBV28 to TRBJ1-1, with D unresolved. V shed 6 bases and J shed 0 bases, with 23 bases lying between them. The CDR3 contains 18 residues. In germline, CDR1 is MDHEN, CDR2 SYDVKM. CDR3 coding DNA: TGTGCCAGCAGCCGACTCCCTCCGGGTAGGGTGATGAACACTGAAGCTTTCTTT. Translated, it gives CASSRLPPGRVMNTEAFF. Based on the CDR3 plus reference TRBV28 and TRBJ1-1, the full variable domain is DVKVTQSSRYLVKRTGEKVFLECVQDMDHENMFWYRQDPGLGLRLIYFSYDVKMKEKGDIPEGYSVSREKKERFSLILESASTNQTSMYLCASSRLPPGRVMNTEAFFGQGTRLTVV.

The rearrangement uses TRBV2 and TRBJ2-1, with a tentative D call TRBD1 (7 bases). This CDR3 contains 20 residues. The germline CDR1 and CDR2 sequences are SNHLY and FYNNEI. The germline V and J ends were trimmed by 5 bases and 0 bases, with 26 bases remaining between them. CDR3 residues: CASSWAGTATSRSSYNEQFF. In DNA form, the CDR3 reads TGTGCCAGCAGTTGGGCAGGGACAGCTACTAGCCGGAGCTCCTACAATGAGCAGTTCTTC.

This clone was detected once. V is TRBV29-1 and J is TRBJ2-1; 10 nucleotides match TRBD1. Trimming at V came to 3 bases and at J to 9 bases, leaving 8 bases not matched to a gene. The length of the CDR3 is 14 residues. Germline CDR1 is SQVTM and CDR2 is ANQGSEA. The chain's CDR3 is CSVEGTGASGEQFF. DNA of the CDR3: TGCAGCGTTGAGGGGACAGGGGCTTCTGGTGAGCAGTTCTTC.

The chain recombines TRBV20-1 with TRBJ2-3; the D is unclear. Trimming removed 6 bases from V and 5 bases from J, with 9 bases in between. Germline V gene sequence: CDR1 DFQATT, CDR2 SNEGSKA (reference sequence). This CDR3 is 11 amino acids long. CDR3 in amino acids: CSARLLDTQYF. The CDR3 coding sequence is TGCAGTGCGCGACTGTTAGATACGCAGTATTTT.

J is TRBJ2-2 and V is TRBV10-2; TRBD2 matches 7 bases. The V gene end was trimmed by 5 bases and the J gene end by 1 base; junction bases not matched to a gene: 4. The CDR3 spans 15 residues. Germline CDR1 is WSHSY and CDR2 is SAAADI. The DNA of the CDR3 is TGCGCCAGCAGTTCTTTAGCGGGGAACACCGGGGAGCTGTTTTTT. This translates into CASSSLAGNTGELFF.

The V and J genes are TRBV7-9 and TRBJ2-3; D gene uncertain. The V end lost 5 bases, the J end lost 0 bases, and 15 bases lay between the germline ends. This CDR3 is 16 amino acids long. CDR1 and CDR2 (germline): SEHNR, FQNEAQ (reference sequence). The CDR3 DNA follows: TGTGCCAGCAGCAAGTGGTTCGACATTAGCACAGATACGCAGTATTTT. Translated: CASSKWFDISTDTQYF.

V and J are TRBV25-1 and TRBJ2-2; 8 bases fit TRBD2. CDR3 length: 14 amino acids. Germline V gene lookup returns CDR1 MGHDK and CDR2 SYGVNS. V lost 7 bases, J lost 3 bases, and 4 bases stayed unmatched. CDR3 in DNA: TGTGCCAGCATGGAAGCGGGAGACACCGGGGAGCTGTTTTTT. This encodes CASMEAGDTGELFF.

This chain links TRBV10-1 with TRBJ2-2; 9 bases agree with TRBD2. This CDR3 is 15 amino acids long. Germline CDR1 is WNHNN and CDR2 is SYGVQD (reference sequence). Germline trimming cut 0 bases from V and 7 bases from J; bases unmatched to any gene: 3. CDR3 DNA sequence: TGCGCCAGCAGTGAGTCTGAGCGGGAGGACGGGGAGCTGTTTTTT. This translates into CASSESEREDGELFF.

This clone has just one count. This chain connects TRBV18 to TRBJ1-1; no reliable D call. V lost 6 bases and J 5 bases, leaving 13 bases between the germline ends. Germline V gene lookup returns CDR1 KGHSH and CDR2 LQKENI. The CDR3 has 13 amino acids. The CDR3 here is CASSLGRRTEAFF. The CDR3 DNA reads TGTGCCAGCTCCCTAGGAAGACGGACTGAAGCTTTCTTT.

As for this clone: Germline is not matched at one junction end, which may reflect a read error. J is TRBJ2-7 and V is TRBV2; the match to TRBD2 covers 8 bases. Germline V gene sequence: CDR1 SNHLY, CDR2 FYNNEI. This CDR3 comprises 15 residues. CDR3 bases: TGTGCCAGCAGGGAAGGGACTAGATTCGCAAGCGAGCAGTACTTC. Protein sequence: CASREGTRFASEQYF. The full variable domain, completed using reference TRBV2 and TRBJ2-7, is EPEVTQTPSHQVTQMGQEVILRCVPISNHLYFYWYRQILGQKVEFLVSFYNNEISEKSEIFDDQFSVERPDGSNFTLKIRSTKLEDSAMYFCASREGTRFASEQYFGPGTRLTVT.

The chain couples TRBV27 to TRBJ2-7, with TRBD1 matching over 7 bases. After removal of 1 base from V and 5 bases from J, the junction contained 5 bases not matched to a gene. Germline CDR1 and CDR2: MNHEY and SMNVEV (reference sequence). The CDR3 loop spans 14 amino acids. CDR3: CASSLWGTANEQYF. In DNA, the CDR3 is TGTGCCAGCAGTTTATGGGGGACAGCCAACGAGCAGTACTTC.

This chain uses TRBV7-2 with TRBJ2-5, with D unclear. Trimming took off 5 bases at V and 4 bases at J, with 11 bases between the two ends. In germline, CDR1 is SGHTA, CDR2 FQGNSA. This CDR3 contains 13 residues. The CDR3 loop reads CASSLRLGETQYF. The CDR3 DNA is TGTGCCAGCAGCCTCCGGTTAGGAGAGACCCAGTACTTC.

The chain uses TRBV19 and TRBJ1-5; maybe TRBD1 (5 bases). Trimming took 9 bases from V and 10 from J, leaving 19 bases between them. The CDR3 consists of 13 residues. CDR1 is LNHDA and CDR2 is SQIVND in the germline V gene (reference sequence). CDR3 protein: CASMRGSFGPQHF. The CDR3 region has the DNA TGTGCCAGCATGAGGGGATCATTCGGCCCCCAGCATTTT.

J is TRBJ2-3 and V is TRBV7-2; TRBD2 might be the D (5 bases). V lost 1 base, J lost 2 bases, and 13 bases lay in between. The germline CDR1 and CDR2 sequences are SGHTA and FQGNSA. CDR3 length: 16 residues. The CDR3 DNA follows: TGTGCCAGCAGCTTAGATAGGATCGGGGACACAGATACGCAGTATTTT. Its translation: CASSLDRIGDTDTQYF.

V gene TRBV19 combines with J gene TRBJ1-2; unclear D gene. The CDR3 extends over 16 amino acids. V lost 2 bases and J lost 7, with 20 bases in between. The germline V gene encodes CDR1 LNHDA and CDR2 SQIVND (reference sequence). The CDR3, as DNA: TGTGCCAGTAGTATATCCCACTGGTCGACAAGTTCTGGCTACACCTTC. Residues: CASSISHWSTSSGYTF.

The J gene is TRBJ2-7, the V gene TRBV2, with 9 bases identical to TRBD1. CDR3 length: 14 amino acids. CDR1 is SNHLY, CDR2 FYNNEI, per germline. V lost 6 bases, J lost 5 bases, and 8 bases stayed unmatched. The CDR3 sequence is CASSRGTGLHEQYF. The DNA of the CDR3 is TGTGCCAGCAGCCGGGGGACAGGGCTCCACGAGCAGTACTTC. Full variable domain (rest looked up from reference TRBV2 and TRBJ2-7): EPEVTQTPSHQVTQMGQEVILRCVPISNHLYFYWYRQILGQKVEFLVSFYNNEISEKSEIFDDQFSVERPDGSNFTLKIRSTKLEDSAMYFCASSRGTGLHEQYFGPGTRLTVT.

The chain employs TRBV5-1 and TRBJ2-7, with 9 bases that match TRBD2. In germline, CDR1 is SGHRS, CDR2 YFSETQ. The CDR3 loop spans 15 amino acids. The V segment lost 0 bases and the J segment 3 bases; nucleotides outside the gene matches: 4. The CDR3 is CASSLVSSGVYEQYF. CDR3 DNA sequence: TGCGCCAGCAGCTTGGTGTCTAGCGGGGTCTACGAGCAGTACTTC.

In this sample, this clone turned up once. This chain links TRBV4-3 with TRBJ2-1; 7 nucleotides agree with TRBD1. J lost 3 bases, V lost 0 bases, and 5 bases had no gene match. Germline-derived CDR1 and CDR2 are LGHNA and YSLEER. This CDR3 contains 16 residues. CDR3 loop: CASSQDGTGVYNEQFF. The CDR3 DNA follows: TGCGCCAGCAGCCAAGATGGAACAGGGGTCTACAATGAGCAGTTCTTC.

J is TRBJ2-3 and V is TRBV7-2, with 9 bases lining up with TRBD2. Germline V gives CDR1 SGHTA, CDR2 FQGNSA. V lost 6 bases to trimming and J lost 2 bases; unmatched junction nucleotides: 6. The CDR3 is made up of 15 amino acids. CDR3 region: CASRAIAGDTDTQYF. The CDR3 nucleotides are TGTGCCAGCAGAGCGATAGCGGGGGACACAGATACGCAGTATTTT.

This chain links TRBV6-1 with TRBJ1-6; tentative D call: TRBD1 (6 bases). V lost 5 bases and J lost 9, with 17 bases in between. The germline CDR1 and CDR2 sequences are MNHNS and SASEGT. This CDR3 has 15 amino acids. DNA for the CDR3: TGTGCCAGCAGTAACTTCGACAGGTCCAGTTCACCCCTCCACTTT. Its protein product is CASSNFDRSSSPLHF.

This clone was detected ten times or more. V is TRBV19 and J is TRBJ2-5; TRBD1 is a possible D gene (6 bases). This CDR3 contains 13 residues. CDR1 and CDR2 from the germline V gene are LNHDA and SQIVND (reference sequence). V was pared by 6 bases and J by 3 bases, with 11 bases between. The CDR3 reads CASRGRGKETQYF. In DNA form, the CDR3 reads TGTGCCAGTAGGGGAAGGGGGAAAGAGACCCAGTACTTC.